One sample yielded the 3 T cell receptor beta chains listed below, sequenced in a study of T-cell memory formation after mild COVID-19. MiXCR, run by TCRdb on the 5' RACE reads, gives a single entry per CDR3 protein. The sample carries 300,000 to 350,000 distinct CDR3 sequences, over 11% recorded once. The sequenced sample was PBMCs or a T cell subset sorted from them (not recorded which). Receptors were obtained from a man between 18 and 35 years old who had mild COVID-19 (a few samples of this study predate the infection). Cell type and time point are not known.

The gene calls are TRBV7-2 and TRBJ2-2; D gene unclear. The CDR3 totals 15 residues. Germline CDR1 is SGHTA and CDR2 is FQGNSA. V was shortened by 6 bases and J by 5 bases, with 16 bases between the two germline ends. The CDR3 spells CASRERLPVTGELFF. In DNA form, the CDR3 reads TGTGCCAGCAGGGAGAGGCTCCCGGTGACCGGGGAGCTGTTTTTT. Complete variable domain (other parts from reference TRBV7-2 and TRBJ2-2): GAGVSQSPSNKVTEKGKDVELRCDPISGHTALYWYRQSLGQGLEFLIYFQGNSAPDKSGLPSDRFSAERTGGSVSTLTIQRTQQEDSAVYLCASRERLPVTGELFFGEGSRLTVL.

This clonotype turned up a few times. The rearrangement joins TRBV5-1 to TRBJ2-1; 12 bases are shared with TRBD2. Germline CDR1 is SGHRS and CDR2 is YFSETQ. The ends lost 3 bases at V and 4 bases at J; junction bases unmatched: 14. The CDR3 covers 19 residues. In DNA, the CDR3 is TGCGCCAGCAGCTGGGGATCTAGCGGGGGGGCCGGTGGATACAATGAGCAGTTCTTC. It encodes CASSWGSSGGAGGYNEQFF.

The chain uses TRBV5-1 and TRBJ2-3; tentatively, D is TRBD2 (5 bases). This CDR3 is built from 13 residues. The V end lost 4 bases, the J end lost 5 bases, and 11 bases lay between the germline ends. The germline V gene encodes CDR1 SGHRS and CDR2 YFSETQ. CDR3 in DNA: TGCGCCAGCAGCGTGGGAGCCGGAGATACGCAGTATTTT. This gives the protein CASSVGAGDTQYF.